The source of this TCR beta chain is a study of T cell responses to AZD1222 COVID-19 vaccine. For the study at large: Pooling of second doses given at about 4 or about 12 weeks was done. Whole-study findings and limits: At baseline, just five to seven AZD1222 recipients tested seropositive. Repertoire sampling occurred only after the peak T cell response. Spike-specific TCR breadth and depth went up after people got two AZD1222 doses.

Trimming at V came to 5 bases and at J to 6 bases, leaving 8 bases not matched to a gene. The CDR3 runs to 14 residues. The germline V gene encodes CDR1 ENHRY and CDR2 SYGVKD. Clones were sequenced by immunoSEQ multiplex PCR, and TCRdb holds only the in-frame ones, with some missing. The sample lists some 64,000 clones, 76% seen once, with 11% to 15% in the top ten. Of note for this clone: Its antigen is not identified.

The chain carries TRBV10-3 and TRBJ1-1; 8 positions agree with TRBD1. Sequences were derived from peripheral blood, sampled on day 0 of AZD1222 vaccination. The TCR comes from an adult in good health. In nucleotides, the CDR3 is TGTGCCATCAGTCCGGGACAGGTGAGGGCTGAAGCTTTCTTT. Translation gives CAISPGQVRAEAFF.